These 19 T cell receptor beta chains share one sample of origin, sequenced in a study of CD8 T cells in Susac syndrome. Random hexamers were used to reverse transcribe an amount of roughly 0.5 to 1 ug RNA. TCRdb re-analysed the immunoSEQ multiplex PCR reads in MiXCR, keeping a single row per CDR3 protein. Of hundreds of thousands of distinct CDR3 sequences detected, 70% to 90% appear once; the ten largest clones hold approximately 0.12%. The sample was CD8+ T cells from PBMCs. The receptors here all came from a human donor with multiple sclerosis.

The chain uses TRBV5-1 and TRBJ1-1; the D is unclear. Germline CDR1 and CDR2: SGHRS and YFSETQ. V lost 0 bases to trimming and J lost 2 bases, with 11 bases between them. The CDR3 has 15 residues. CDR3 region: CASSLALGRNTEAFF. The CDR3 coding sequence is TGCGCCAGCAGCTTGGCCTTAGGGCGAAACACTGAAGCTTTCTTT.

The chain joins TRBV3-1 to TRBJ2-5; the D is unclear. With 2 bases removed from V and 0 bases from J, the gap between germline ends came to 10 bases. The CDR3 extends over 15 amino acids. The germline gives CDR1 LGHDT, CDR2 YNNKEL (reference sequence). The CDR3 coding sequence is TGTGCCAGCAGCCAATTGTTTACCAACCAAGAGACCCAGTACTTC. Translating it yields CASSQLFTNQETQYF.

This clonotype was detected only once. This chain joins TRBV12-3 or TRBV12-4 and TRBJ1-2, with D unclear. V shed 2 bases and J shed 2 bases, with 6 bases lying between them. The CDR3 extends over 13 amino acids. The chain's CDR3 is CASSLRVNYGYTF. The CDR3 region has the DNA TGTGCCAGCAGTTTAAGGGTAAACTATGGCTACACCTTC.

The chain is built from TRBV28 and TRBJ1-5; D possibly corresponds to TRBD1 (5 bases). CDR3 size: 15 residues. The germline gives CDR1 MDHEN, CDR2 SYDVKM. Trimming cost V 5 bases and J 3 bases, with 14 bases left between them. The CDR3 nucleotides are TGTGCCAGCAGTAGGCAGGGAAAGAACAATCAGCCCCAGCATTTT. Translation gives CASSRQGKNNQPQHF.

This clonotype was recorded once. V and J are TRBV14 and TRBJ2-7; either TRBD1 or TRBD2 may supply D (7 bases each). Trimming took off 1 base at V and 2 bases at J, with 12 bases between the two ends. This CDR3 comprises 15 residues. CDR1 is SGHDN, CDR2 FVKESK, per germline. The CDR3 loop reads CASSQAGGGTYEQYF. The CDR3 DNA is TGTGCCAGCAGCCAAGCAGGGGGGGGTACCTACGAGCAGTACTTC.

This chain uses TRBV7-2 with TRBJ2-4, with 7 bases matching TRBD2. Trimming took 4 bases from V and 6 from J; bases not matched to a gene: 9. This CDR3 has 15 amino acids. The germline V gene has CDR1 SGHTA and CDR2 FQGNSA. CDR3 sequence reads: CASSWRRGVRNIQYF. The CDR3 DNA reads as TGTGCCAGCAGCTGGCGACGGGGGGTGAGAAACATTCAGTACTTC.

The sample holds a few counts of this clonotype. The chain employs TRBV20-1 and TRBJ1-2; maybe TRBD1 (6 bases). V dropped 6 bases and J dropped 3 bases, with 17 bases sitting between them. This CDR3 is built from 14 residues. CDR1 is DFQATT and CDR2 is SNEGSKA in the germline V gene (reference sequence). The CDR3 coding sequence is TGCAGTGCGTACACGGGACACCGAGACTATGGCTACACCTTC. Residues: CSAYTGHRDYGYTF.

The V gene is TRBV20-1, the J gene TRBJ2-7, with D possibly matching TRBD1 (6 bases). The V gene lost 0 bases and the J gene lost 5 bases, with 17 bases spanning the gap. CDR1 is DFQATT, CDR2 SNEGSKA, per germline (reference sequence). This CDR3 spans 15 amino acids. The CDR3 sequence is CSARDGQWGSNEQYF. The CDR3 DNA reads TGCAGTGCTAGAGATGGACAGTGGGGGTCCAACGAGCAGTACTTC.

The chain combines TRBV27 with TRBJ2-2; 9 bases map to TRBD1. CDR1 and CDR2 from the germline V gene are MNHEY and SMNVEV (reference sequence). Unmatched junction bases numbered 3, after V lost 10 bases and J lost 3 bases. The CDR3 contains 13 residues. The CDR3 region has the DNA TGTGCCACGGGACAGGGATACACCGGGGAGCTGTTTTTT. It codes for CATGQGYTGELFF.

V usage is TRBV20-1 and J usage is TRBJ2-1; 8 bases agree with TRBD1. V was clipped by 3 bases and J by 2 bases; unmatched bases: 21. CDR3 length equals 20 residues. Germline CDR1 and CDR2: DFQATT and SNEGSKA (reference sequence). Here the CDR3 DNA reads TGCAGTGCTAGTGGCAACAACGGGACAGGCCGAAGGGGGGCCTACAATGAGCAGTTCTTC. Protein: CSASGNNGTGRRGAYNEQFF.

The chain joins TRBV10-3 to TRBJ2-3, with 7 nucleotides matching TRBD2. This CDR3 contains 16 residues. The ends lost 0 bases at V and 0 bases at J; junction bases unmatched: 3. Per germline, CDR1 ENHRY and CDR2 SYGVKD. The CDR3 here is CAISESLADSTDTQYF. The CDR3 DNA is TGTGCCATCAGTGAGTCCCTAGCGGATAGCACAGATACGCAGTATTTT.

DNA of the CDR3: TGTGCCAGCAGAAAACAGGGACTAGCGGGAGGGAGCTCCTACAATGAGCAGTTCTTC. Residues: CASRKQGLAGGSSYNEQFF. The rearrangement links TRBV6-1 to TRBJ2-1, with 16 bases lining up with TRBD2. Germline lookup yields CDR1 MNHNS and CDR2 SASEGT. V dropped 6 bases and J dropped 0; count of bases not matched to a gene: 8. The CDR3 totals 19 residues.

This chain connects TRBV5-1 to TRBJ2-7, with a weak D call TRBD1 (8 bases). The CDR3 has 16 amino acids. Per germline, CDR1 SGHRS and CDR2 YFSETQ. Trimming took 0 bases from V and 4 from J, leaving 17 bases between them. The CDR3 loop reads CASSLARQGRAYEQYF. CDR3 in DNA: TGCGCCAGCAGCTTGGCCCGACAGGGGAGGGCTTACGAGCAGTACTTC.

This rearrangement joins TRBV5-1 to TRBJ1-2, with 7 bases that match TRBD1. V dropped 4 bases and J dropped 4; count of bases not matched to a gene: 7. The CDR3 is made up of 14 amino acids. The germline gives CDR1 SGHRS, CDR2 YFSETQ. CDR3 in DNA: TGCGCCAGCAGCCCTGACAGGGCGTTCTATGGCTACACCTTC. Translation: CASSPDRAFYGYTF.

The rearrangement joins TRBV6-1 to TRBJ2-5; a weak D match, TRBD1 (7 bases). Trimming removed 7 bases at V and 5 bases at J, with 17 bases between. Germline CDR1 is MNHNS and CDR2 is SASEGT. The CDR3 is 14 amino acids. CDR3 bases: TGTGCCAGCACGAGGGACAGACGGGGGGAGACCCAGTACTTC. It yields the protein CASTRDRRGETQYF.

This chain connects TRBV6-5 to TRBJ2-1; the D gene is possibly TRBD2 (6 bases). Germline V gene sequence: CDR1 MNHEY, CDR2 SVGAGI. V lost 2 bases and J 5 bases, leaving 13 bases between the germline ends. The CDR3 covers 15 residues. The CDR3 sequence is CASSYNPGADNEQFF. The DNA for the CDR3 is TGTGCCAGCAGTTACAACCCGGGAGCAGACAATGAGCAGTTCTTC.

Concerning this clonotype itself: An end of the junction does not agree with germline; a read error may underlie this. The chain uses TRBV28 and TRBJ2-7; D not resolved. CDR1 is MDHEN, CDR2 SYDVKM, per germline. The CDR3 totals 13 residues. The chain's CDR3 is CASSTIRRVGLDF. DNA of the CDR3: TGTGCCAGCAGCACTATCCGCCGGGTAGGTTTGGACTTC.

The chain recombines TRBV5-1 with TRBJ2-3; D is unclear. This CDR3 is 15 amino acids long. Germline-derived CDR1 and CDR2 are SGHRS and YFSETQ. The V gene lost 0 bases and the J gene lost 1 base, with 9 bases spanning the gap. The DNA for the CDR3 is TGCGCCAGCAGCTTGGCGGCCGATGGCACAGATACGCAGTATTTT. It encodes CASSLAADGTDTQYF. Full variable domain (rest looked up from reference TRBV5-1 and TRBJ2-3): KAGVTQTPRYLIKTRGQQVTLSCSPISGHRSVSWYQQTPGQGLQFLFEYFSETQRNKGNFPGRFSGRQFSNSRSEMNVSTLELGDSALYLCASSLAADGTDTQYFGPGTRLTVL.

The chain links TRBV7-9 to TRBJ2-1; no definite D call. Germline values: CDR1 SEHNR, CDR2 FQNEAQ (reference sequence). V lost 2 bases and J 4 bases, leaving 15 bases between the germline ends. The CDR3 has 16 residues. The CDR3 DNA is TGTGCCAGCAGCTTAAATTCGGAGTGGCGGTACAATGAGCAGTTCTTC. Translation: CASSLNSEWRYNEQFF.